This T cell receptor (beta chain) was captured by sequencing in a study of blood T cell repertoires in COVID-19. TCRdb keeps only in-frame clones here, not all; method: immunoSEQ multiplex PCR. The profile covers around 160,000 clones, with 87% appearing a single time and roughly 4% taken by the ten largest. Losses at the gene ends were 1 base for V and 5 bases for J; bases not matched to a gene: 2. Looked up from germline, CDR1 is SGHAT and CDR2 is FQNNGV. CDR3 length: 14 amino acids. The sequence derives from a woman aged 35 to 49 who had been exposed to COVID-19. The chain joins TRBV11-2 to TRBJ1-2; 9 bases match TRBD1. Sequenced input: PBMCs or T cells enriched from blood (not recorded which). CDR3 sequence (DNA): TGTGCCAGCAGCTTAGGGACAGGGGTTTATGGCTACACCTTC. Encoded protein: CASSLGTGVYGYTF.